The clone carrying this T cell receptor beta chain was seen once. Its antigen is unknown. One junction end does not reproduce the germline sequence, and a read error may be involved. This sample was included in a study of blood T cells in healthy people across ages. Germline CDR1 SGHNT, CDR2 YENEEA. The CDR3 consists of 15 residues. The second PCR ran about 6 to 11 cycles with a sample-barcoded 5' primer and J-beta primers. A tag from a template-switch adaptor with 12 random nucleotides marked each cDNA molecule. Using its own MiXCR run on the 5' RACE reads, TCRdb lists one record per CDR3 protein. The profile shows about 1.6 million distinct CDR3 sequences, about 31% of them singletons. Study-level findings and limits: Observed TCR beta diversity showed a strong correlation with the percentage of naive T cells as measured by flow cytometry. Diversity estimated from one million T cells was considered an underestimate.

The chain joins TRBV11-3 to TRBJ2-1; D is undetermined. This sequence was found in a woman in her thirties in good health. Sequencing used blood. This CDR3 is CASSLDRYNYNGQFF. CDR3 sequence (DNA): TGTGCCAGCAGCTTAGATCGATACAACTACAATGGGCAGTTCTTC.